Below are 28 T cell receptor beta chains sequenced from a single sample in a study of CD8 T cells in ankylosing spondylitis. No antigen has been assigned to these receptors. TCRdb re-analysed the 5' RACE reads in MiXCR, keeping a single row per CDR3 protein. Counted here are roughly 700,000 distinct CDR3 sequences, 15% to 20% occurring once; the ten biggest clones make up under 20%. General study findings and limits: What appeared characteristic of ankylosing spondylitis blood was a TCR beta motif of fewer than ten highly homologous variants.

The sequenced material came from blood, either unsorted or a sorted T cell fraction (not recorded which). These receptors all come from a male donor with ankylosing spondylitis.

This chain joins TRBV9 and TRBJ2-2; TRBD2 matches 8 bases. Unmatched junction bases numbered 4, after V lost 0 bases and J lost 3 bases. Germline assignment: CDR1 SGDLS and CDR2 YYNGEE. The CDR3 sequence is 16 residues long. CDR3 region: CASSVDGRADTGELFF. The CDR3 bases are TGTGCCAGCAGCGTAGACGGGAGGGCCGACACCGGGGAGCTGTTTTTT.

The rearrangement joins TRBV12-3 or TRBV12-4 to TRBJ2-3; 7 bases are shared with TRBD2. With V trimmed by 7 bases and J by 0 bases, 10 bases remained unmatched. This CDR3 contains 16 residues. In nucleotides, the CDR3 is TGTGCCAGCACCTCAGGGAGGGGATATAGCACAGATACGCAGTATTTT. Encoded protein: CASTSGRGYSTDTQYF.

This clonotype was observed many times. The CDR3 DNA reads TGTGCCACCAGCAGGCAGGTGAACACTGAAGCTTTCTTT. Translation: CATSRQVNTEAFF. The chain combines TRBV15 with TRBJ1-1; no definite D call. Trimming shortened V by 3 bases and J by 0 bases, and 5 bases separated the two germline ends. This CDR3 has 13 residues. Germline values: CDR1 LNHNV, CDR2 YYDKDF (reference sequence).

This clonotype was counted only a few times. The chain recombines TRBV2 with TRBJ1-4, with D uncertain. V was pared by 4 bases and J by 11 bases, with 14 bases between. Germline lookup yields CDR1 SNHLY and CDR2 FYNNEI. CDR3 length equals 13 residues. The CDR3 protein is CASSAGSSSKLFF. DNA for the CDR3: TGTGCCAGCAGTGCCGGCTCCTCTTCGAAACTGTTTTTT. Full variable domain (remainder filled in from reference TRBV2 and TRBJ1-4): EPEVTQTPSHQVTQMGQEVILRCVPISNHLYFYWYRQILGQKVEFLVSFYNNEISEKSEIFDDQFSVERPDGSNFTLKIRSTKLEDSAMYFCASSAGSSSKLFFGSGTQLSVL.

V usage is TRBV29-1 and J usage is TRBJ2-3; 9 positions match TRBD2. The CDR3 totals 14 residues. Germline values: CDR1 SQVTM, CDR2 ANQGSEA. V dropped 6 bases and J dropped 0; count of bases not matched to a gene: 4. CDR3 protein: CSVGSGGSTDTQYF. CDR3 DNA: TGCAGCGTCGGTAGCGGGGGAAGCACAGATACGCAGTATTTT.

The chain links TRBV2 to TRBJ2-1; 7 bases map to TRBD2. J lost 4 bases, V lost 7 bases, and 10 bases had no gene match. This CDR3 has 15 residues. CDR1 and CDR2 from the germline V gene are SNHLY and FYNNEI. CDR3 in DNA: TGTGCCAGCACGGGGACGGGAGGCCAATACAATGAGCAGTTCTTC. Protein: CASTGTGGQYNEQFF. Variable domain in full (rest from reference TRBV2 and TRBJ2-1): EPEVTQTPSHQVTQMGQEVILRCVPISNHLYFYWYRQILGQKVEFLVSFYNNEISEKSEIFDDQFSVERPDGSNFTLKIRSTKLEDSAMYFCASTGTGGQYNEQFFGPGTRLTVL.

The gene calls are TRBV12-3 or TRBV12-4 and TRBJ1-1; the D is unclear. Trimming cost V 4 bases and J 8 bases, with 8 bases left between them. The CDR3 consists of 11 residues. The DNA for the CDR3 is TGTGCCAGCAGTTACGCGGGGGAAGCTTTCTTT. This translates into CASSYAGEAFF.

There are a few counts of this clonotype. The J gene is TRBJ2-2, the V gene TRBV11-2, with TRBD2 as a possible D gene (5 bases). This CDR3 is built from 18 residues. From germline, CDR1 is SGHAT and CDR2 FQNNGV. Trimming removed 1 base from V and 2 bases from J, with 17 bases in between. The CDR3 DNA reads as TGTGCCAGCAGCTTAGGGGGTCAGGACTGGTCCAACACCGGGGAGCTGTTTTTT. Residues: CASSLGGQDWSNTGELFF.

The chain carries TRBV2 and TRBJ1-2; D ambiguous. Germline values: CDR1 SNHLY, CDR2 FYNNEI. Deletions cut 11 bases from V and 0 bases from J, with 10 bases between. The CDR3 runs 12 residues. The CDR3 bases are TGTGCCTGCGTCAGATCTAACTATGGCTACACCTTC. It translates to CACVRSNYGYTF.

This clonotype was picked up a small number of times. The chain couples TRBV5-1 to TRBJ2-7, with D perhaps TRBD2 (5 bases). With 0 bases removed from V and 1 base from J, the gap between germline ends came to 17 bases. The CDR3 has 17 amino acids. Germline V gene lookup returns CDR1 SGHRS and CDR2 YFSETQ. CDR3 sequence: CASSLGSSGIDSYEQYF. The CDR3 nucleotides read TGCGCCAGCAGCTTGGGTTCATCCGGGATCGATTCCTACGAGCAGTACTTC.

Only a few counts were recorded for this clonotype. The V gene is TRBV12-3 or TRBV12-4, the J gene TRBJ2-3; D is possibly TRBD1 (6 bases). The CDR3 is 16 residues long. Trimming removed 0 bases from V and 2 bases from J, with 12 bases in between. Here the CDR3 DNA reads TGTGCCAGCAGTTTAGCCCCTGGACAGATCACAGATACGCAGTATTTT. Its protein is CASSLAPGQITDTQYF.

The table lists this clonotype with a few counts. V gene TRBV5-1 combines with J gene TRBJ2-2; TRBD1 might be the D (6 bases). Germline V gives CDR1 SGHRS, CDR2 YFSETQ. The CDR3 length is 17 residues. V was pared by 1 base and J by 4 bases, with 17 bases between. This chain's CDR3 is CASSLLSGQGITGELFF. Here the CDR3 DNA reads TGCGCCAGCAGCTTGTTAAGCGGCCAGGGGATCACCGGGGAGCTGTTTTTT.

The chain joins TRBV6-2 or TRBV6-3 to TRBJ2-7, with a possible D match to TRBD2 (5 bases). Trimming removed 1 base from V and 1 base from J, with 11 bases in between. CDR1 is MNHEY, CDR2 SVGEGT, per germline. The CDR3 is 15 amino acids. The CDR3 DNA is TGTGCCAGCAGTTACTTACTAGACCATTCCTACGAGCAGTACTTC. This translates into CASSYLLDHSYEQYF.

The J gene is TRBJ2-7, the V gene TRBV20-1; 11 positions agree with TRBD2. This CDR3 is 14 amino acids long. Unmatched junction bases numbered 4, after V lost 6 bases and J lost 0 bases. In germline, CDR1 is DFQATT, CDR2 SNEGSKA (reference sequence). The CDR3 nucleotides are TGCAGTGCGCCGACTAGCGGGAACTCCTACGAGCAGTACTTC. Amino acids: CSAPTSGNSYEQYF.

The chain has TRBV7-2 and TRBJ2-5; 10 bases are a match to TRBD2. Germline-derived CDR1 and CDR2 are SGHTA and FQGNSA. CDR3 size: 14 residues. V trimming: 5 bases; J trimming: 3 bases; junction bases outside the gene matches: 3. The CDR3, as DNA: TGTGCCAGCAGCCTTAGCGGGAGGAAAGAGACCCAGTACTTC. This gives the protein CASSLSGRKETQYF. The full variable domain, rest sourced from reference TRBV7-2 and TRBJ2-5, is GAGVSQSPSNKVTEKGKDVELRCDPISGHTALYWYRQSLGQGLEFLIYFQGNSAPDKSGLPSDRFSAERTGGSVSTLTIQRTQQEDSAVYLCASSLSGRKETQYFGPGTRLLVL.

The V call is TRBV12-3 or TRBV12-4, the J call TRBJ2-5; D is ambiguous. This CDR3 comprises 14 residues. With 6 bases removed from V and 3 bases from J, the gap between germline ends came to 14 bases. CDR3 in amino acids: CASSLLYAEETQYF. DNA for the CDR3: TGTGCCAGCAGCCTTCTCTACGCCGAAGAGACCCAGTACTTC.

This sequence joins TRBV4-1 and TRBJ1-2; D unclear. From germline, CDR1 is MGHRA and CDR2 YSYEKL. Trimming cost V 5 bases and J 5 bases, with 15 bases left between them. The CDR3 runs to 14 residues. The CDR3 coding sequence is TGCGCCAGCAGCGCATCCCTGGATGGGTATGGCTACACCTTC. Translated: CASSASLDGYGYTF.

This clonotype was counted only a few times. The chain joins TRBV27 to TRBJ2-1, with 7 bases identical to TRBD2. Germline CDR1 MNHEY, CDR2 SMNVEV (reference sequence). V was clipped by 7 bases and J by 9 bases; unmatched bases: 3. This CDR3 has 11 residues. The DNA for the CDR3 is TGTGCCAGCACAAGCGGGGCTGAGCAGTTCTTC. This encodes CASTSGAEQFF.

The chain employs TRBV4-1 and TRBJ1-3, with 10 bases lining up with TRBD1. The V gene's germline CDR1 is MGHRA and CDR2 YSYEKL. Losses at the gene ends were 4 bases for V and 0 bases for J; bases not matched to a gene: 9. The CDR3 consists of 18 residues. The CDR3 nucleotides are TGCGCCAGCAGCCTAAAAGGGACAGGGGCCAACTCTGGAAACACCATATATTTT. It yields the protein CASSLKGTGANSGNTIYF.

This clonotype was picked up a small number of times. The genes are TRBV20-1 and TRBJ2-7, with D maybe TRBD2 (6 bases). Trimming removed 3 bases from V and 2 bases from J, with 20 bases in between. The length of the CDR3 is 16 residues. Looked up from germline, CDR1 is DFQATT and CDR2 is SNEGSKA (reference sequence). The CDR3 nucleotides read TGCAGTGCTAGGGCTACTCAGCGGGTCCCGACCTACGAGCAGTACTTC. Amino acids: CSARATQRVPTYEQYF.

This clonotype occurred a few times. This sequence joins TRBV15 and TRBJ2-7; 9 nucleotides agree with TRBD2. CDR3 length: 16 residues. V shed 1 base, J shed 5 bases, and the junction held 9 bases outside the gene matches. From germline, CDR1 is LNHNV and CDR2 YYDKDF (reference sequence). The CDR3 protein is CATSRVLSGGSHEQYF. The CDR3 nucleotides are TGTGCCACCAGCAGAGTCCTAAGCGGGGGGTCCCACGAGCAGTACTTC.

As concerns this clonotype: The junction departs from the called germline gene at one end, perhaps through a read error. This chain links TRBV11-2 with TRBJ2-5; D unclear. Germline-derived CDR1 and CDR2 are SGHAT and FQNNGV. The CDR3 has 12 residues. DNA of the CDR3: TGTCCCAGCAGCCAGCGTACGGAGACCCAGTACTTC. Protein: CPSSQRTETQYF.

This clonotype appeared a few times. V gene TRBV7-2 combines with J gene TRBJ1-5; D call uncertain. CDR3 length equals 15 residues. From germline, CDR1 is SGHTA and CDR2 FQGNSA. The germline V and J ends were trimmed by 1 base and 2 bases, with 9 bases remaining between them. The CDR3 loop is CASSLDRLGNQPQHF. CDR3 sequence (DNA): TGTGCCAGCAGCTTAGACCGACTTGGCAATCAGCCCCAGCATTTT.

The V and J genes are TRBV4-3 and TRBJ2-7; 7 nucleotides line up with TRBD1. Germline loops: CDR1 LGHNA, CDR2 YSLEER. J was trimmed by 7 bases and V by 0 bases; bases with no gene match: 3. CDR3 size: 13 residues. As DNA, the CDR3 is TGCGCCAGCAGCCAAGAACAGGGGCGGGAGCAGTACTTC. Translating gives CASSQEQGREQYF.

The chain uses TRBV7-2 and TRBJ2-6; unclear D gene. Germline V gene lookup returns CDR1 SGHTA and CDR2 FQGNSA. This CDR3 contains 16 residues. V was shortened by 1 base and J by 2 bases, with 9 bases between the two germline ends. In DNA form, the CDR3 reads TGTGCCAGCAGCTTAGAGGAAGTGACTGGGGCCAACGTCCTGACTTTC. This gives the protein CASSLEEVTGANVLTF.

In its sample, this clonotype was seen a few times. CDR3 sequence: CASRPPLRLSNTEAFF. The CDR3 DNA reads TGTGCCAGCAGACCCCCTTTGAGACTCTCGAACACTGAAGCTTTCTTT. J is TRBJ1-1 and V is TRBV7-9; D remains ambiguous. Germline loops: CDR1 SEHNR, CDR2 FQNEAQ (reference sequence). V gave up 6 bases and J gave up 1 base, with 18 bases separating them. CDR3 size: 16 residues.

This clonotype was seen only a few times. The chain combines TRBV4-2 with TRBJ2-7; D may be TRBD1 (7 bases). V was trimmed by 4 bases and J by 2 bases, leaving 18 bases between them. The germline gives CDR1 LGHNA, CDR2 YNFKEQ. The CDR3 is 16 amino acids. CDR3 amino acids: CASSPHLTGEAYEQYF. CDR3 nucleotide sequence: TGTGCCAGCAGCCCGCATCTCACAGGGGAGGCCTACGAGCAGTACTTC.

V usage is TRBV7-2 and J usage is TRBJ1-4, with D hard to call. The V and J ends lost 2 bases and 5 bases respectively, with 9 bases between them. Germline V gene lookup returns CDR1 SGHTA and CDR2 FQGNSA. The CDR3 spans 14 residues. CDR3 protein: CASSLSQKNEKLFF. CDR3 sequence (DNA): TGTGCCAGCAGCTTAAGTCAGAAGAATGAAAAACTGTTTTTT.